The rows below give T cell receptor beta chains drawn from one sample of a study of T cell repertoires in cytomegalovirus infection. TCRdb reanalysed the reads using MiXCR and keeps one entry per CDR3 protein. The sample records roughly 920,000 distinct CDR3 sequences, more than 25% being singletons. These TCRs are of unknown antigen specificity. Sequencing used cultured CD8+ T cells from PBMCs, obtained from culture after CMV antigen stimulation. The receptors originated from a human donor in good health (CMV status not recorded). Some clones in this sample may be carry-over from other donors' samples. Each CDR3 is given with its conserved first and last residue. The D gene is left open where the match is weak. Clone size appears in some rows only: once, few, many, or a class for an expanded clone.

TRBD1	-	13	TRBV7-7	TRBJ2-2	TGTGCTACTCAGGGGGCGAACACCGGGGAGCTGTTTTTT	CATQGANTGELFF
TRBD2	-	16	TRBV7-6	TRBJ2-3	TGTGCCAGCAGCTTAGCAGGCGGGGGGGTTACAGATACGCAGTATTTT	CASSLAGGGVTDTQYF
-	few	17	TRBV4-2	TRBJ1-1	TGTGCCAGCAGCCAACCCCAAGGGTCCGACAGGCACACTGAAGCTTTCTTT	CASSQPQGSDRHTEAFF
TRBD2	-	14	TRBV6-2/TRBV6-3	TRBJ2-5	TGTGCCAGCAGTATTAGCGGGATAGACGAGACCCAGTACTTC	CASSISGIDETQYF
-	-	15	TRBV5-8	TRBJ2-5	TGTGCCAGCAGCTTAACCCCCAGGATTCAAGAGACCCAGTACTTC	CASSLTPRIQETQYF
-	few	15	TRBV2	TRBJ2-1	TGTGCCAGCAGGTCCTCCCTTCTGGACTACAATGAGCAGTTCTTC	CASRSSLLDYNEQFF
-	-	16	TRBV7-9	TRBJ2-1	TGTGCCAGCAGCTCCCACAGGGCCCCCTCCTACAATGAGCAGTTCTTC	CASSSHRAPSYNEQFF
TRBD1	-	18	TRBV7-3	TRBJ1-1	TGTGCCAGCAGCTTAACCTCCTTGACAGGGGCGATGAACACTGAAGCTTTCTTT	CASSLTSLTGAMNTEAFF
-	-	15	TRBV10-3	TRBJ1-2	TGTGCCATCAGTGAGTCGCGGGGAAGGAACTATGGCTACACCTTC	CAISESRGRNYGYTF
-	few	12	TRBV20-1	TRBJ1-2	TGCAGTGCTAGGGAGGGCGGGTATGGCTACACCTTC	CSAREGGYGYTF
-	-	14	TRBV6-6	TRBJ2-5	TGTGCCAGCAGTTACGTAGCGTACCAAGAGACCCAGTACTTC	CASSYVAYQETQYF
TRBD1	-	13	TRBV29-1	TRBJ2-2	TGCAGCGTTCGAGGGGGCGAAACCGGGGAGCTGTTTTTT	CSVRGGETGELFF
-	-	12	TRBV4-1	TRBJ1-1	TGCGCCACCTCAGGGGAGGCCACTGAAGCTTTCTTT	CATSGEATEAFF
-	-	12	TRBV12-3/TRBV12-4	TRBJ2-1	TGTGCCAGCTCGAATAGTTTCAATGAGCAGTTCTTC	CASSNSFNEQFF
-	few	14	TRBV6-1	TRBJ1-1	TGTGCCGGCAGGGAGGGAGTCCTGAACACTGAAGCTTTCTTT	CAGREGVLNTEAFF
TRBD1	few	15	TRBV4-2	TRBJ1-4	TGTGCCAGCAGCCAATGGACAGGGAATCATGAAAAACTGTTTTTT	CASSQWTGNHEKLFF
TRBD1	few	16	TRBV20-1	TRBJ1-3	TGCAGTGCTAGATCAGACAGGGTCTATTTCGGAAACACCATATATTTT	CSARSDRVYFGNTIYF
TRBD1	many	15	TRBV11-2	TRBJ2-1	TGTGCCAGCAGCACAGGACAGGGCTCTTTCGATGAGCAGTTCTTC	CASSTGQGSFDEQFF
-	few	17	TRBV7-9	TRBJ2-7	TGTGCCAGCAGCTTCCCCCGGGCCAGGGCCGGAGCCTACGAGCAGTACTTC	CASSFPRARAGAYEQYF
-	-	14	TRBV11-3	TRBJ2-1	TGTGCCAGCAGCTTAGACAGGGTTGGGGATGAGCAGTTCTTC	CASSLDRVGDEQFF
TRBD2	few	15	TRBV6-2/TRBV6-3	TRBJ2-1	TGTGCCAGCAGAGCCCAGCGGGGGGGCTACAATGAGCAGTTCTTC	CASRAQRGGYNEQFF
TRBD2	few	19	TRBV7-9	TRBJ2-1	TGTGCCAGCAGCTTAGCCGTTCTTAGACTAGCGGGGGACCACAATGAGCAGTTCTTC	CASSLAVLRLAGDHNEQFF
-	-	14	TRBV6-8	TRBJ2-2	TGTGCCAGCAGCACCGGTCTATTACCGGCCGAGCTGTTTTTT	CASSTGLLPAELFF
TRBD2	-	14	TRBV27	TRBJ2-1	TGTGCCAGCAACCCTAGCGGGGGGGCCGGTGAGCAGTTCTTC	CASNPSGGAGEQFF
TRBD2	many	14	TRBV12-3/TRBV12-4	TRBJ2-5	TGTGCCAGCAGTGGGACTAGCGGGGTGGAGACCCAGTACTTC	CASSGTSGVETQYF
-	few	16	TRBV18	TRBJ1-5	TGTGCCAGCTCACCGGGGCGAATCGAAGGCAATCAGCCCCAGCATTTT	CASSPGRIEGNQPQHF
TRBD1	few	16	TRBV6-1	TRBJ1-4	TGTGCCAGCAGTTTGTCCACCGGGACAGGTCGTGAAAAACTGTTTTTT	CASSLSTGTGREKLFF
-	-	11	TRBV2	TRBJ1-1	TGTGCCAGCAGTGAAGCAGCTGAAGCTTTCTTT	CASSEAAEAFF
TRBD1	-	17	TRBV9	TRBJ1-3	TGTGCCAGCAGCGACCTCCGGGACAGGGGAAGCGGAAACACCATATATTTT	CASSDLRDRGSGNTIYF
TRBD1	-	16	TRBV5-1	TRBJ2-3	TGCGCCAGCAGCTTGACCGAGGACAGGGGCACCGATACGCAGTATTTT	CASSLTEDRGTDTQYF
-	few	14	TRBV7-9	TRBJ1-4	TGTGCCAGCAGCTTAGCATCCGGGAATGAAAAACTGTTTTTT	CASSLASGNEKLFF
-	-	13	TRBV19	TRBJ1-1	TGTGCCAGTAGGAAACAGGGCTACACTGAAGCTTTCTTT	CASRKQGYTEAFF
-	many	16	TRBV7-2	TRBJ1-3	TGTGCCAGCAGCGCTTTCGCGACACTCGGTGGAAACACCATATATTTT	CASSAFATLGGNTIYF
TRBD1	-	15	TRBV28	TRBJ2-3	TGTGCCAGCAGTGCCCGGGACAGGAACGCAGATACGCAGTATTTT	CASSARDRNADTQYF
TRBD2	few	12	TRBV19	TRBJ2-1	TGTGCCACAGGACTAGCGGACAATGAGCAGTTCTTC	CATGLADNEQFF
-	-	12	TRBV10-2	TRBJ1-2	TGCGCCAGCACCGCCGGAGGGAACGGCTACACCTTC	CASTAGGNGYTF
-	-	14	TRBV6-1	TRBJ1-1	TGTGCCAGCAGTGACCTTCTCGAGTTAGGGCCGGTTTTCTTT	CASSDLLELGPVFF
-	few	14	TRBV6-6	TRBJ1-5	TGTGCCAGCACCATGAAGGGAAAGGATCAGCCCCAGCATTTT	CASTMKGKDQPQHF
-	few	14	TRBV24-1	TRBJ1-2	TGTGCCACCAGTGATCCCCGGTGGCCCTATGGCTACACCTTC	CATSDPRWPYGYTF
TRBD1	-	12	TRBV4-1	TRBJ1-1	TGCGCCAGCAGCCAAATGACAGGGGAAGCTTTCTTT	CASSQMTGEAFF
TRBD2	few	16	TRBV7-6	TRBJ2-1	TGTGCCAGCAGCTTAAGGACTAGCGGGGGCCGCAATGAGCAGTTCTTC	CASSLRTSGGRNEQFF
TRBD1	many	13	TRBV6-5	TRBJ2-7	TGTGCCAGCAGACTAGGGACAGGCTACGAGCAGTACTTC	CASRLGTGYEQYF
-	few	13	TRBV6-1	TRBJ1-5	TGTGCCAGCAGTGACCCAAGAAAATGGGCCCAGCATTTT	CASSDPRKWAQHF
TRBD1	many	16	TRBV7-8	TRBJ2-5	TGTGCCAGCAGCAGATGGGGGACAGGGGGCATTGAGACCCAGTACTTC	CASSRWGTGGIETQYF
-	many	15	TRBV7-6	TRBJ1-1	TGTGCCAGCAGCCCCGGGCTGGCAGGGAACACTGAAGCTTTCTTT	CASSPGLAGNTEAFF
-	few	14	TRBV12-3/TRBV12-4	TRBJ1-4	TGTGCCAGCAGTTTTGCGGACTGGGGTGAAAAACTGTTTTTT	CASSFADWGEKLFF
-	few	11	TRBV28	TRBJ1-1	TGTGCCAGCAGTTTGGGCGGGGGAGCTTTCTTT	CASSLGGGAFF
TRBD1	few	15	TRBV7-9	TRBJ2-7	TGTGCCAGCAGCTCCCGCCGGGACAGGGCAGACGAGCAGTACTTC	CASSSRRDRADEQYF
-	many	15	TRBV7-6	TRBJ2-5	TGTGCCAGCAGCGCCCGTAGCAGCGGCCAAGAGACCCAGTACTTC	CASSARSSGQETQYF
-	few	18	TRBV24-1	TRBJ1-5	TGTGCCACCAGTGATTCCCGACAGGCCTCGCGGGGGGATCAGCCCCAGCATTTT	CATSDSRQASRGDQPQHF
TRBD2	-	14	TRBV27	TRBJ2-5	TGTGCCAGCAGTTTATGGAAGGGAGGGGAGACCCAGTACTTC	CASSLWKGGETQYF
-	-	17	TRBV6-5	TRBJ2-3	TGTGCCAGCAGTTACCTGGGGGTAGCTGGTAGCACAGATACGCAGTATTTT	CASSYLGVAGSTDTQYF
-	many	15	TRBV7-6	TRBJ2-3	TGTGCCAGCAGCCGGACTAAGCCCCCCACAGATACGCAGTATTTT	CASSRTKPPTDTQYF